These T cell receptor beta chains were read from a single sample in a study of cytomegalovirus exposure and HLA in healthy donors. Using immunoSEQ multiplex PCR, the repertoire was profiled, and TCRdb retains in-frame clones only, with some absent. The repertoire holds 98,000 or so clones, with more than 90% as singletons. What was sequenced was PBMCs. The receptor set was obtained from a woman aged 18-29 years in good health and CMV-seronegative. Each CDR3 is given with its conserved first and last residue. A D gene is named only where the DNA matches it firmly. Where a row states a size, it is once, few, many or the class of an expanded clone; other rows omit it.

D gene: NA; V gene: TRBV6-6; clone size: NA; J gene: TRBJ2-4; CDR3 DNA: TGTGCCAGCAGAAGGGACTTGGGGGACATTCAGTACTTC; CDR3 protein: CASRRDLGDIQYF
D gene: TRBD2; V gene: TRBV7-9; clone size: NA; J gene: TRBJ2-7; CDR3 DNA: TGTGCCAGCAGCCCATACCTAGCGGGGGTAGTCTACGAGCAGTACTTC; CDR3 protein: CASSPYLAGVVYEQYF
D gene: TRBD2; V gene: TRBV7-3; clone size: NA; J gene: TRBJ2-1; CDR3 DNA: TGTGCCAGCAGCCCGCGGACTAGCGGGGGGGCGAATGAGCAGTTCTTC; CDR3 protein: CASSPRTSGGANEQFF
D gene: NA; V gene: TRBV28; clone size: NA; J gene: TRBJ1-2; CDR3 DNA: TGTGCCGCCCACAGCTGGGGCCCGGACTATGGCTACACCTTC; CDR3 protein: CAAHSWGPDYGYTF
D gene: NA; V gene: TRBV5-4; clone size: NA; J gene: TRBJ2-3; CDR3 DNA: TGTGCCAGCAGCCGAAACTCGGATACGCAGTATTTT; CDR3 protein: CASSRNSDTQYF
D gene: NA; V gene: TRBV7-8; clone size: NA; J gene: TRBJ2-1; CDR3 DNA: TGTGCCAGCAGCTTAGGGGGCGGGGGCGGCCAGCATGAGCAGTTCTTC; CDR3 protein: CASSLGGGGGQHEQFF
D gene: TRBD2; V gene: TRBV7-3; clone size: NA; J gene: TRBJ2-2; CDR3 DNA: TGTGCCAGCAGCACGGGGCTAGCGGGGGCAAAGAACACCGGGGAGCTGTTTTTT; CDR3 protein: CASSTGLAGAKNTGELFF
D gene: NA; V gene: TRBV27; clone size: NA; J gene: TRBJ1-2; CDR3 DNA: TGTGCCAGCAGTCTGGGTGGCCCGGCAGGCTATGGCTACACCTTC; CDR3 protein: CASSLGGPAGYGYTF
D gene: NA; V gene: TRBV28; clone size: NA; J gene: TRBJ1-1; CDR3 DNA: TGTGCCAGCAGTTCAGGGGCGGTGACTGAAGCTTTCTTT; CDR3 protein: CASSSGAVTEAFF
D gene: NA; V gene: TRBV10-3; clone size: NA; J gene: TRBJ1-2; CDR3 DNA: TGTGCCATCAGGACAACGGACTATGGCTACACCTTC; CDR3 protein: CAIRTTDYGYTF
D gene: TRBD1; V gene: TRBV27; clone size: NA; J gene: TRBJ2-7; CDR3 DNA: TGTGCCAGCAAGACGACAGGGGCTCGATACGAGCAGTACTTC; CDR3 protein: CASKTTGARYEQYF
D gene: NA; V gene: TRBV6-4; clone size: NA; J gene: TRBJ2-2; CDR3 DNA: TGTGCCAGCAGCAAACTAGCTGGGGACACCGGGGAGCTGTTTTTT; CDR3 protein: CASSKLAGDTGELFF
D gene: NA; V gene: TRBV7-2; clone size: few; J gene: TRBJ1-2; CDR3 DNA: TGTGCCAGCAGCCCAAATCTAGGGGGACGGAGCTATGGCTACACCTTC; CDR3 protein: CASSPNLGGRSYGYTF
D gene: NA; V gene: TRBV7-9; clone size: NA; J gene: TRBJ1-2; CDR3 DNA: TGTGCCAGCAGCTCCCCCACCCAAGCCTCAAATTTCCTAACCTATGGCTACACCTTC; CDR3 protein: CASSSPTQASNFLTYGYTF
D gene: NA; V gene: TRBV5-1; clone size: NA; J gene: TRBJ2-7; CDR3 DNA: TGCGCCAGCAGCTCATCCTACGAGCAGTACTTC; CDR3 protein: CASSSSYEQYF
D gene: NA; V gene: TRBV5-5; clone size: NA; J gene: TRBJ1-3; CDR3 DNA: TGTGCCAGCAGCTTGACACAGGGCCTCATCTCTGGAAACACCATATATTTT; CDR3 protein: CASSLTQGLISGNTIYF
D gene: NA; V gene: TRBV6-5; clone size: NA; J gene: TRBJ2-6; CDR3 DNA: TGTGCCAGCAGTCCGAGCTCTGGGGCCAACGTCCTGACTTTC; CDR3 protein: CASSPSSGANVLTF
D gene: NA; V gene: TRBV6-1; clone size: NA; J gene: TRBJ1-2; CDR3 DNA: TGTGCCAGCATCCCGACAGGAACCTATGGCTACACCTTC; CDR3 protein: CASIPTGTYGYTF
D gene: NA; V gene: TRBV2; clone size: NA; J gene: TRBJ1-2; CDR3 DNA: TGTGCCAGCAGCGACACGTACTATGGCTACACCTTC; CDR3 protein: CASSDTYYGYTF
D gene: NA; V gene: TRBV5-1; clone size: NA; J gene: TRBJ1-2; CDR3 DNA: TGCGCCAGCAGCAGAGAAGACAGCGACTATGGCTACACCTTC; CDR3 protein: CASSREDSDYGYTF
D gene: NA; V gene: TRBV5-1; clone size: NA; J gene: TRBJ2-1; CDR3 DNA: TGCGCCAGCAGCTTGGCGACCACGCCTCGGGGTGAGCAGTTCTTC; CDR3 protein: CASSLATTPRGEQFF
D gene: TRBD1; V gene: TRBV9; clone size: NA; J gene: TRBJ1-3; CDR3 DNA: TGTGCCAGCAGCGAGAGGGACAGGAGCTCTGGAAACACCATATATTTT; CDR3 protein: CASSERDRSSGNTIYF
D gene: NA; V gene: TRBV7-2; clone size: NA; J gene: TRBJ2-1; CDR3 DNA: TGTGCCAGCAGCTTAAAGGGGGTCTCGATCTCCTACAATGAGCAGTTCTTC; CDR3 protein: CASSLKGVSISYNEQFF
D gene: NA; V gene: TRBV12-5; clone size: NA; J gene: TRBJ2-1; CDR3 DNA: TGTGCTAGTGGTTTGGTACTTGCCCAATACTACAATGAGCAGTTCTTC; CDR3 protein: CASGLVLAQYYNEQFF
D gene: TRBD1; V gene: TRBV5-6; clone size: NA; J gene: TRBJ2-2; CDR3 DNA: TGTGCCAGCAGCGCACCATGGGACAGTCAAATTCCCTTT; CDR3 protein: CASSAPWDSQIPF
D gene: NA; V gene: TRBV11-2; clone size: NA; J gene: TRBJ2-1; CDR3 DNA: TGTGCCAGCAGCTTAAGTGGGGCCCTCTACAATGAGCAGTTCTTC; CDR3 protein: CASSLSGALYNEQFF
D gene: TRBD1; V gene: TRBV7-8; clone size: NA; J gene: TRBJ1-1; CDR3 DNA: TGTGCCAGCAGCCGTAACAGGGGGAACACTGAAGCTTTCTTT; CDR3 protein: CASSRNRGNTEAFF
D gene: TRBD1; V gene: TRBV23-1; clone size: NA; J gene: TRBJ2-2; CDR3 DNA: TGCGCCTGCCGGACAGGGGGGAACACCGGGGAGCTGTTTTTT; CDR3 protein: CACRTGGNTGELFF
D gene: NA; V gene: TRBV19; clone size: NA; J gene: TRBJ2-7; CDR3 DNA: TGTGCCAGTAGTATTAACGACTTGGGTCATACCTTCTACGAGCAGTACTTC; CDR3 protein: CASSINDLGHTFYEQYF
D gene: TRBD1; V gene: TRBV6-5; clone size: NA; J gene: TRBJ2-2; CDR3 DNA: TGTGCCAGCCGGACAGGGTGGATCGGGGAGCTGTTTTTT; CDR3 protein: CASRTGWIGELFF
D gene: NA; V gene: TRBV9; clone size: NA; J gene: TRBJ2-3; CDR3 DNA: TGTGCCAGCGGAGGGACTAGCACAGATACGCAGTATTTT; CDR3 protein: CASGGTSTDTQYF
D gene: NA; V gene: TRBV4-3; clone size: NA; J gene: TRBJ1-6; CDR3 DNA: TGCGCCAGCAGCCAAGATAGGGGTTCACCCCTCCACTTT; CDR3 protein: CASSQDRGSPLHF
D gene: NA; V gene: TRBV29-1; clone size: NA; J gene: TRBJ2-5; CDR3 DNA: TGCAGCGTTGGAGGTGGGGGCGAATTTAAAGAGACCCAGTACTTC; CDR3 protein: CSVGGGGEFKETQYF
D gene: NA; V gene: TRBV18; clone size: NA; J gene: TRBJ2-2; CDR3 DNA: TGTGCCAGCTCACCCACCGCGACCGGGGAGCTGTTTTTT; CDR3 protein: CASSPTATGELFF
D gene: NA; V gene: TRBV5-1; clone size: NA; J gene: TRBJ1-4; CDR3 DNA: TGCGCCAGCAGCTTACCTTCAGGGGTAAATGAAAAACTGTTTTTT; CDR3 protein: CASSLPSGVNEKLFF
D gene: TRBD1; V gene: TRBV6-6; clone size: NA; J gene: TRBJ1-6; CDR3 DNA: TGTGCCAGCAGGGGGGCTGACAGGGCCCCTTCACCCCTCCACTTT; CDR3 protein: CASRGADRAPSPLHF
D gene: NA; V gene: TRBV23-1; clone size: NA; J gene: TRBJ1-1; CDR3 DNA: TGCGCCAGCAGTCAATCGTTAGTGATGAACACTGAAGCTTTCTTT; CDR3 protein: CASSQSLVMNTEAFF
D gene: TRBD1; V gene: TRBV6-1; clone size: NA; J gene: TRBJ2-2; CDR3 DNA: TGTGCCAGCAGTGGGAACAGGGGGCGCGGGACCGGGGAGCTGTTTTTT; CDR3 protein: CASSGNRGRGTGELFF
D gene: TRBD1; V gene: TRBV6-5; clone size: NA; J gene: TRBJ1-1; CDR3 DNA: TGTGCCAGCAGTTACAGCGGGACAGGGGTGTTTGAAGCTTTCTTT; CDR3 protein: CASSYSGTGVFEAFF
D gene: TRBD1; V gene: TRBV5-6; clone size: NA; J gene: TRBJ2-1; CDR3 DNA: TGTGCCAGCAGGGCCCGGACAGGGGGGGCATACAATGAGCAGTTCTTC; CDR3 protein: CASRARTGGAYNEQFF
D gene: TRBD1; V gene: TRBV29-1; clone size: NA; J gene: TRBJ1-2; CDR3 DNA: TGCAGCACGGGCGGGGACAGGGAGTCTTATGGCTACACCTTC; CDR3 protein: CSTGGDRESYGYTF
D gene: TRBD2; V gene: TRBV6-6; clone size: NA; J gene: TRBJ2-3; CDR3 DNA: TGTGCCAGCGCTGATTTCGGGGGGTCGGAAGATACGCAGTATTTT; CDR3 protein: CASADFGGSEDTQYF
D gene: NA; V gene: TRBV9; clone size: NA; J gene: TRBJ2-2; CDR3 DNA: TGTGCCAGCAGCGGCGGGGTTAACACCGGGGAGCTGTTTTTT; CDR3 protein: CASSGGVNTGELFF